This is a list of T cell receptor beta chains from one sample in a study of identical twins. Via MiXCR, TCRdb re-called the 5' RACE reads, giving one row per CDR3 protein. The table records 400,000 to 500,000 distinct CDR3 sequences, 15% to 20% of them present only once. Sequencing was done on a sample of naive T cells sorted from blood. The receptors shown here come from a man aged 45-65 years in good health. CDR3s include the opening cysteine and the closing phenylalanine or tryptophan. Each record gives: D gene, V gene, clone size, J gene, CDR3 DNA, CDR3 protein. D genes are given only for firm matches. Clone size is shown for a subset of rows, as once, few, many or a class of expanded clone.

>NA|TRBV4-3|NA|TRBJ1-4
TGCGCCAGCAGCTACAACCTTCGGACAGCAACTAATGAAAAACTGTTTTTT
CASSYNLRTATNEKLFF
>TRBD2|TRBV15|many|TRBJ2-2
TGTGCCACCAGCAGAGGTTTCTCCGGGACTACTTTTATCGGGGAGCTGTTTTTT
CATSRGFSGTTFIGELFF
>TRBD1|TRBV2|NA|TRBJ1-5
TGTGCCAGCAGTTACGGACAGGGGAATCAGCCCCAGCATTTT
CASSYGQGNQPQHF
>NA|TRBV9|NA|TRBJ2-7
TGTGCCAGCAGCGTAGGTAGCGGTAGCTCCTACGAGCAGTACTTC
CASSVGSGSSYEQYF
>TRBD2|TRBV7-9|many|TRBJ2-1
TGTGCCAGCAGCCAGAGAGCGGGAGAAGGGTCCTACAATGAGCAGTTCTTC
CASSQRAGEGSYNEQFF
>NA|TRBV6-2/TRBV6-3|NA|TRBJ2-5
TGTGCCAGCACTGACAGAGCGCAAGAGACCCAGTACTTC
CASTDRAQETQYF
>NA|TRBV5-1|many|TRBJ2-5
TGCGCCAGCAGCTTGGGGCAGCAGCAAGAGACCCAGTACTTC
CASSLGQQQETQYF
>NA|TRBV27|few|TRBJ1-2
TGTGCCAGCAAAAAGTCCCGACACCTCTATGGCTACACCTTC
CASKKSRHLYGYTF
>NA|TRBV7-9|few|TRBJ1-2
TGTGCCAGCAGCTTAGTGACCCCAGGCTATGGCTACACCTTC
CASSLVTPGYGYTF
>NA|TRBV27|few|TRBJ2-1
TGTGCCAGCAGTCCGATTGGGGGGTACAATGAGCAGTTCTTC
CASSPIGGYNEQFF
>TRBD2|TRBV7-3|NA|TRBJ2-7
TGTGCCAGCAGCCTCGGACTAGCGGGGCCCTACGAGCAGTACTTC
CASSLGLAGPYEQYF
>TRBD1|TRBV10-3|NA|TRBJ2-6
TGTGCCATCAGTGGTTCAGGGGGCACTGGGGCCAACGTCCTGACTTTC
CAISGSGGTGANVLTF
>NA|TRBV7-9|NA|TRBJ1-6
TGTGCCAGCAGAATCGGTGATTCACCCCTCCACTTT
CASRIGDSPLHF
>TRBD1|TRBV11-2|NA|TRBJ2-7
TGTGCCAGCAGCCGGCACGGGACAGGGGACTACGAGCAGTACTTC
CASSRHGTGDYEQYF
>TRBD2|TRBV5-6|many|TRBJ2-1
TGTGCCAGCAGCCGCCGTACACTAGCGGGCTCCTACAATGAGCAGTTCTTC
CASSRRTLAGSYNEQFF
>NA|TRBV6-1|few|TRBJ2-2
TGTGCCAGCAGACCGGGACACGCGGGGACCGGGGAGCTGTTTTTT
CASRPGHAGTGELFF
>NA|TRBV3-1|many|TRBJ1-2
TGTGCCAGCAGCCTTCTGGAACTTTCTAACTATGGCTACACCTTC
CASSLLELSNYGYTF
>NA|TRBV9|NA|TRBJ2-2
TGTGCCAGCAGGGTTCAGGACACGAACACCGGGGAGCTGTTTTTT
CASRVQDTNTGELFF
>NA|TRBV6-2/TRBV6-3|many|TRBJ1-2
TGTGCCAGCAGTCCCGGGGTCGCAGACTACTTCGGCTACACCTTC
CASSPGVADYFGYTF
>TRBD1|TRBV12-3/TRBV12-4|many|TRBJ2-5
TGTGCCAGTAATAGGGGGCGGCAAGAGACCCAGTACTTC
CASNRGRQETQYF
>NA|TRBV30|NA|TRBJ2-5
TGTGCCTGGAGTGTAAACGGGATTATTAGGTTAGGGCAAGAGACCCAGTACTTC
CAWSVNGIIRLGQETQYF
>TRBD1|TRBV7-9|NA|TRBJ2-7
TGTGCCAGCAGCTTTCGGACAGGGCCGGGGTACGAGCAGTACTTC
CASSFRTGPGYEQYF
>NA|TRBV5-1|many|TRBJ1-1
TGCGCCAGCAGCTTTGAGGAGAACACTGAAGCTTTCTTT
CASSFEENTEAFF
>TRBD2|TRBV12-3/TRBV12-4|few|TRBJ2-1
TGTGCCAGCAGGGGGGAGGGTCAGTTCTTC
CASRGEGQFF
>NA|TRBV7-2|many|TRBJ2-7
TGTGCCAGCAGCTTATTCGGGGCCGACGAGCAGTACTTC
CASSLFGADEQYF
>NA|TRBV6-2/TRBV6-3|few|TRBJ2-7
TGTGCCAGCAATCCGCGGGGAGTCTACGAGCAGTACTTC
CASNPRGVYEQYF
>NA|TRBV14|NA|TRBJ1-2
TGTGCCAGCAACGACCAGGGTGCTGGCTACACCTTC
CASNDQGAGYTF
>NA|TRBV6-2/TRBV6-3|many|TRBJ2-5
TGTGCCAGCAGTTACGTTGGGGGCGCACGGGAGACCCAGTACTTC
CASSYVGGARETQYF
>TRBD1|TRBV11-2|NA|TRBJ2-7
TGTGCCAGCAGCTTAACTCTGTCCCTAGCCGGGACAGGGGGCTACGAGCAGTACTTC
CASSLTLSLAGTGGYEQYF
>NA|TRBV3-1|NA|TRBJ2-7
TGTGCCAGCAGCCACCTCAGCTCCTACGAGCAGTACTTC
CASSHLSSYEQYF
>NA|TRBV7-9|NA|TRBJ2-3
TGTGCCAGCAGCCAAGGGAGCGATCCCCGCACAGATACGCAGTATTTT
CASSQGSDPRTDTQYF
>TRBD2|TRBV5-1|few|TRBJ2-3
TGCGCCAGCAGCTTGGCCGGCGGGGGGGTTAAAGATACGCAGTATTTT
CASSLAGGGVKDTQYF
>NA|TRBV6-5|few|TRBJ1-6
TGTGCCAGCAGATTAGATAATAATTCACCCCTCCACTTT
CASRLDNNSPLHF
>NA|TRBV20-1|NA|TRBJ2-7
TGCAGTGCTGCCGAAAGAGGCTTCTCCTACGAGCAGTACTTC
CSAAERGFSYEQYF
>TRBD2|TRBV7-6|many|TRBJ2-7
TGTGCCAGCAGCTCATGGACTAGCGGGGGTGAGCAGTACTTC
CASSSWTSGGEQYF
>TRBD1|TRBV3-1|many|TRBJ1-1
TGTGCCAGCAGCCAAGTTGAGGGGGCTACTGAAGCTTTCTTT
CASSQVEGATEAFF
>NA|TRBV6-5|NA|TRBJ2-5
TGTGCCAGCAGTTACGACCAAGAGACCCAGTACTTC
CASSYDQETQYF
>NA|TRBV2|many|TRBJ2-7
TGTGCCAGCGTGGGGGGAAACTCCTACGAGCAGTACTTC
CASVGGNSYEQYF
>TRBD2|TRBV4-3|many|TRBJ2-2
TGCGCCAGCAGCCAAGTCCTAGCGGGAGTTGACGGGGAGCTGTTTTTT
CASSQVLAGVDGELFF
>NA|TRBV29-1|few|TRBJ1-1
TGCAGCGTAGGCAGGGGAGACACTGAAGCTTTCTTT
CSVGRGDTEAFF
>NA|TRBV4-2|NA|TRBJ2-5
TGTGCCAGCAGCCAACAGGAATGGGTGAGGGACACCCAGTACCAAGAGACCCAGTACTTC
CASSQQEWVRDTQYQETQYF
>NA|TRBV28|NA|TRBJ2-7
TGTGCCAGCAGTCGGATGGTAGAAGTCTACGAGCAGTACTTC
CASSRMVEVYEQYF
>NA|TRBV20-1|many|TRBJ2-3
TGCAGTGTTCCCAGGGAGATAGCAGATACGCAGTATTTT
CSVPREIADTQYF
>TRBD1|TRBV19|NA|TRBJ2-1
TGTGCCAGTAGTATCGATACAGGGGTCTACAATGAGCAGTTCTTC
CASSIDTGVYNEQFF
>TRBD1|TRBV5-1|many|TRBJ2-2
TGCGCCAGCAGGAGATCGGGACAGGCGAACACCGGGGAGCTGTTTTTT
CASRRSGQANTGELFF
>NA|TRBV4-3|NA|TRBJ2-6
TGCGCCAGCAGCCAAGAAACCTCTGGGGCCAACGTCCTGACTTTC
CASSQETSGANVLTF
>NA|TRBV24-1|NA|TRBJ2-1
TGTGCCACCAGCAGGACCGGGCCTTCCAACAATGAGCAGTTCTTC
CATSRTGPSNNEQFF
>NA|TRBV29-1|few|TRBJ1-1
TGCAGCGTCCAACTTTTTGAGGGAACTGAAGCTTTCTTT
CSVQLFEGTEAFF
>NA|TRBV7-9|NA|TRBJ1-2
TGTGCCAGCAGCTTTCAGGGAACCCATGGCTACACCTTC
CASSFQGTHGYTF
>NA|TRBV20-1|NA|TRBJ2-5
TGCAGTGCCCGCCCTGGGCTAGTCCAAGAGACCCAGTACTTC
CSARPGLVQETQYF
>NA|TRBV5-1|NA|TRBJ2-7
TGCGCCAGCAGCTGGGGTAGCGACGAGCAGTACTTC
CASSWGSDEQYF
>TRBD1|TRBV10-3|NA|TRBJ2-6
TGTGCCATCAGCCGGGACAGGGTGGCCTTCTCTGGGGCCAACGTCCTGACTTTC
CAISRDRVAFSGANVLTF
>TRBD2|TRBV20-1|NA|TRBJ2-3
TGCAGTGCTGGCGGGGGGGCCACAAAAGCAGATACGCAGTATTTT
CSAGGGATKADTQYF
>NA|TRBV12-3/TRBV12-4|many|TRBJ1-2
TGTGCCAGCAGTCAATTCCCTGGTTTTGGTAACTATGGCTACACCTTC
CASSQFPGFGNYGYTF
>NA|TRBV29-1|few|TRBJ2-7
TGCAGCGTTGGTGAGGGACGGTCCTCCTACGAGCAGTACTTC
CSVGEGRSSYEQYF
>TRBD1|TRBV18|NA|TRBJ2-7
TGTGCCAGCTCGCAGGGACAGAACTACGAGCAGTACTTC
CASSQGQNYEQYF